This section outlines one T cell receptor (beta chain) sequence together with its context. Some clones are missing from TCRdb's copy, which holds only in-frame ones; the method was immunoSEQ multiplex PCR. This sample has fewer than 65,000 clones, with roughly 89% found just once. CDR3 length equals 18 residues. Germline CDR1 is SGHRS and CDR2 is YFSETQ. The J segment lost 1 base and the V segment lost 4 bases, leaving 9 bases of the junction unmatched. The source of the sample is a study of T cell changes during pregnancy in multiple sclerosis. V and J are TRBV5-1 and TRBJ2-3, with TRBD2 matching 13 bases. Sequencing used peripheral blood, obtained after pregnancy. The clonotype originates from a female donor in good health, enrolled as a control in a pregnancy study. CDR3 sequence: CASSPGLAGASGTDTQYF. The CDR3 DNA follows: TGCGCCAGCAGCCCCGGACTAGCGGGGGCCTCTGGCACAGATACGCAGTATTTT.